A selection of T cell receptor beta chains follows, all from one sample in a study of T cells after yellow fever vaccination. TCRdb reanalysed the 5' RACE reads using MiXCR and keeps one entry per CDR3 protein. The top ten clones hold under 3% of a sample with over 150,000 distinct CDR3 sequences, 6% to 7.5% of them seen once. The sample consisted of CD4+ T cells sorted from PBMCs, taken about 5 days after the first yellow fever vaccination. These receptors all stem from a man between 18 and 29 years old who received the YFV17D yellow fever vaccine. CDR3s include the opening cysteine and the closing phenylalanine or tryptophan. D genes are given only for firm matches. Clone size is not always given. Where it is, it says once, few, many or a class for expanded clones.

J: TRBJ1-2; size: few; D: .; V: TRBV11-2; CDR3: CASSPDRGAGYTF; DNA: TGTGCCAGCAGCCCCGATAGGGGGGCAGGCTACACCTTC
J: TRBJ2-1; size: many; D: .; V: TRBV9; CDR3: CASTQSGWGHNEQFF; DNA: TGTGCCAGCACCCAGAGCGGGTGGGGCCACAATGAGCAGTTCTTC
J: TRBJ1-1; size: many; D: .; V: TRBV11-2; CDR3: CASSSGQTTEAFF; DNA: TGTGCCAGCAGCTCAGGACAGACCACTGAAGCTTTCTTT
J: TRBJ1-1; size: few; D: .; V: TRBV12-3/TRBV12-4; CDR3: CASSARPYTEAFF; DNA: TGTGCCAGCAGTGCCCGACCGTACACTGAAGCTTTCTTT
J: TRBJ2-3; size: .; D: TRBD2; V: TRBV12-3/TRBV12-4; CDR3: CASSLRGGGADTQYF; DNA: TGTGCCAGCAGTTTGCGCGGGGGGGGCGCAGATACGCAGTATTTT
J: TRBJ2-5; size: few; D: .; V: TRBV9; CDR3: CASSVGRDQETQYF; DNA: TGTGCCAGCAGCGTAGGGCGAGACCAAGAGACCCAGTACTTC
J: TRBJ1-4; size: few; D: TRBD1; V: TRBV5-8; CDR3: CASSSGTGVNEKLFF; DNA: TGTGCCAGCAGCTCCGGGACAGGGGTTAATGAAAAACTGTTTTTT
J: TRBJ1-4; size: few; D: .; V: TRBV5-1; CDR3: CASSSGPQDGTNEKLFF; DNA: TGCGCCAGCAGCTCCGGACCCCAGGACGGTACTAATGAAAAACTGTTTTTT
J: TRBJ2-6; size: many; D: .; V: TRBV18; CDR3: CAGTRGPSSGANVLTF; DNA: TGTGCCGGAACGCGGGGCCCGAGCTCTGGGGCCAACGTCCTGACTTTC
J: TRBJ2-3; size: many; D: .; V: TRBV27; CDR3: CASSLAYSTDTQYF; DNA: TGTGCCAGCAGTTTAGCCTATTCCACAGATACGCAGTATTTT
J: TRBJ2-1; size: .; D: TRBD1; V: TRBV5-1; CDR3: CASSIELMDRANEQFF; DNA: TGCGCCAGCAGCATAGAACTCATGGACAGGGCAAATGAGCAGTTCTTC
J: TRBJ2-7; size: few; D: .; V: TRBV7-3; CDR3: CASSPLPLGEQYF; DNA: TGTGCCAGCAGCCCGCTCCCCCTCGGGGAGCAGTACTTC
J: TRBJ2-6; size: .; D: .; V: TRBV5-6; CDR3: CASSPRVAGANVLTF; DNA: TGTGCCAGCAGCCCAAGGGTAGCGGGGGCCAACGTCCTGACTTTC
J: TRBJ1-6; size: many; D: .; V: TRBV12-3/TRBV12-4; CDR3: CASSLRGAGNSPLHF; DNA: TGTGCCAGCAGCCTGCGGGGGGCGGGGAATTCACCCCTCCACTTT
J: TRBJ2-6; size: many; D: TRBD1; V: TRBV23-1; CDR3: CASSQAPQRTGATF; DNA: TGCGCCAGCAGTCAAGCGCCACAGAGGACAGGGGCGACTTTC
J: TRBJ2-1; size: few; D: .; V: TRBV5-1; CDR3: CASSLGGSGKHEQFF; DNA: TGCGCCAGCAGCTTGGGGGGCTCAGGGAAGCATGAGCAGTTCTTC
J: TRBJ1-6; size: many; D: .; V: TRBV4-1; CDR3: CASSQVGGVRSPLHF; DNA: TGCGCCAGCAGCCAAGTGGGGGGCGTTCGTTCACCCCTCCACTTT
J: TRBJ2-1; size: many; D: .; V: TRBV7-6; CDR3: CASSLYWGDDEQFF; DNA: TGTGCCAGCAGCTTATACTGGGGTGACGATGAGCAGTTCTTC
J: TRBJ1-6; size: few; D: TRBD1; V: TRBV7-3; CDR3: CASAEQGVTSPLHF; DNA: TGTGCCAGTGCAGAACAGGGGGTCACTTCACCCCTCCACTTT
J: TRBJ2-1; size: few; D: .; V: TRBV11-2; CDR3: CASSPLVVGAEQFF; DNA: TGTGCCAGCAGCCCCTTAGTCGTTGGGGCCGAGCAGTTCTTC